Shown below are 6 T cell receptor beta chains from a single sample sequenced in a study of blood T cell repertoires in COVID-19. Assay used: immunoSEQ multiplex PCR; TCRdb lists only in-frame clones, some missing. In the table there are roughly 280,000 clones, roughly 89% of which are singletons. Sequencing was carried out using peripheral blood. Source of these receptors: a man in his fifties with acute or convalescent COVID-19.

V and J are TRBV27 and TRBJ1-6; D gene unclear. The CDR3 length is 13 residues. Germline V gene lookup returns CDR1 MNHEY and CDR2 SMNVEV (reference sequence). V was pared by 7 bases and J by 7 bases, with 11 bases between. The CDR3 DNA follows: TGTGCCAGCACCCCCTTCGGGAATTCACCCCTCCACTTT. It yields the protein CASTPFGNSPLHF.

The chain has TRBV7-3 and TRBJ2-1; D is possibly TRBD2 (5 bases). Germline values: CDR1 SGHTA, CDR2 FQGTGA. With 5 bases removed from V and 9 bases from J, the gap between germline ends came to 11 bases. This CDR3 region has 12 residues. In DNA, the CDR3 is TGTGCCAGCAGCCCCCGGAGCGGTGAGCAGTTCTTC. It encodes CASSPRSGEQFF.

This clone has a single count. The CDR3 loop is CASSLDPGAGELFF. The CDR3 nucleotides read TGTGCCAGCAGCTTAGACCCGGGGGCCGGGGAGCTGTTTTTT. This chain links TRBV7-2 with TRBJ2-2, with D possibly TRBD2 on 6 matching bases. From germline, CDR1 is SGHTA and CDR2 FQGNSA. This CDR3 contains 14 residues. Trimming left V 1 base short and J 6 bases short, with 9 bases between.

The chain links TRBV3-1 (or the pseudogene TRBV3-2) to TRBJ1-1, with 12 bases that match TRBD1. CDR3 size: 15 residues. V was pared by 1 base and J by 9 bases, with 6 bases of the junction left unmatched. The germline V gene has CDR1 LGHDT and CDR2 YNNKEL (reference sequence). CDR3 nucleotide sequence: TGTGCCAGCAGCCAAGTGTTGGGACAGGGGGCCCAAGCTTTCTTT. This encodes CASSQVLGQGAQAFF.

The rearrangement uses TRBV30 and TRBJ2-2; D is unclear. CDR1 is GTSNPN, CDR2 SVGIG, per germline (reference sequence). The CDR3 loop spans 12 amino acids. V was trimmed by 3 bases and J by 3 bases, leaving 5 bases between them. The CDR3 coding sequence is TGTGCCTGGAGCCGGGACACCGGGGAGCTGTTTTTT. This encodes CAWSRDTGELFF. Full variable domain (rest looked up from reference TRBV30 and TRBJ2-2): SQTIHQWPATLVQPVGSPLSLECTVEGTSNPNLYWYRQAAGRGLQLLFYSVGIGQISSEVPQNLSASRPQDRQFILSSKKLLLSDSGFYLCAWSRDTGELFFGEGSRLTVL.

The chain uses TRBV4-2 and TRBJ2-5, with D perhaps TRBD2 (6 bases). Germline-derived CDR1 and CDR2 are LGHNA and YNFKEQ. Trimming removed 0 bases at V and 6 bases at J, with 14 bases between. CDR3 length: 15 amino acids. CDR3 sequence: CASSQDTGVGQTQYF. CDR3 coding DNA: TGTGCCAGCAGCCAAGATACGGGGGTGGGGCAGACCCAGTACTTC.